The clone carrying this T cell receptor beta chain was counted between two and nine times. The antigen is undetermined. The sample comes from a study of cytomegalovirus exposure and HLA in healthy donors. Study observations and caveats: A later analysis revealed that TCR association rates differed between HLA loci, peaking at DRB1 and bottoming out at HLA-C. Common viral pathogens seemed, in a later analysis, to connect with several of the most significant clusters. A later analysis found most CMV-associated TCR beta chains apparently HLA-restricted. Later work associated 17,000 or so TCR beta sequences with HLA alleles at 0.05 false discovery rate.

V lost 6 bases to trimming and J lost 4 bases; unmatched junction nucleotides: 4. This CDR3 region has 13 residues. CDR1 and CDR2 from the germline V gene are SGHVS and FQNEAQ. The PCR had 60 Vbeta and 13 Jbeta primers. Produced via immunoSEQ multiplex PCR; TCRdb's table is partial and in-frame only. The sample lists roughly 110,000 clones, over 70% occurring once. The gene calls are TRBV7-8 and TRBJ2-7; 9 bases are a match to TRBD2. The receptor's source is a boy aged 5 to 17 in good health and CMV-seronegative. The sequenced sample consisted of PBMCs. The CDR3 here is CASSRLAAYEQYF. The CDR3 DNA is TGTGCCAGCAGTAGACTAGCGGCATACGAGCAGTACTTC.